The source of this T cell receptor beta chain is a study of T cell responses to AZD1222 COVID-19 vaccine. Whole-study findings and limits: At baseline, just five to seven AZD1222 recipients tested seropositive. Mapped onto spike, vaccine-associated CD4 TCRs spanned it and were dominant at 160-218 and 743-854. The peak T cell response came first, and repertoires were sampled only after it. It should be noted that donors were predominantly white British and more often female, and clonal diversity was possibly underestimated.

V gave up 4 bases and J gave up 2 bases, with 6 bases separating them. CDR1 is SGHTA and CDR2 is FQGNSA in the germline V gene. CDR3 length: 12 amino acids. Profiling relied on immunoSEQ multiplex PCR, and the TCRdb table lists in-frame clones only, not all of them. The sample shows about 94,000 clones, 70% to 90% of them seen only once. There are a few counts of this clone. No antigen is known for it. The sequencing used peripheral blood, collected on day 0 of AZD1222 vaccination. This TCR derives from an adult in good health. V and J are TRBV7-2 and TRBJ2-7; D gene uncertain. This CDR3 reads CASSSRTYEQYF. In DNA form, the CDR3 reads TGTGCCAGCAGCTCCAGAACCTACGAGCAGTACTTC.